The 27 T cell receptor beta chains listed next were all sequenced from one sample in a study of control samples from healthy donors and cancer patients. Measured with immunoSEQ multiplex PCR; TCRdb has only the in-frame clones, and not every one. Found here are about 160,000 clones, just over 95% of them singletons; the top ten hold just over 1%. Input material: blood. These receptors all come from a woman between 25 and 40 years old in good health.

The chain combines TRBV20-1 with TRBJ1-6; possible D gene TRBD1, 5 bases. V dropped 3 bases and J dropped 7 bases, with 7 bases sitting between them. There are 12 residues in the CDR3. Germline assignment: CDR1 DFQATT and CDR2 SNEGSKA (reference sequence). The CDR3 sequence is CSASQGNSPLHF. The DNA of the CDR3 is TGCAGTGCTAGTCAGGGAAATTCACCCCTCCACTTT.

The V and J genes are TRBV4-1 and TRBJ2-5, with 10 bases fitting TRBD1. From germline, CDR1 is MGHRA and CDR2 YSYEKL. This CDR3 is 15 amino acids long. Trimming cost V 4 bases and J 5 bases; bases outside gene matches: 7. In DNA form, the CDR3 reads TGCGCCAGCAGCCTTTGGACAGGGGGTGGGGAGACCCAGTACTTC. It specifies CASSLWTGGGETQYF.

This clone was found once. CDR3 sequence (DNA): TGTGCCAGCAGCCTGTTGGGGGGAGCCAAAAACATTCAGTACTTC. It is translated as CASSLLGGAKNIQYF. V is TRBV27 and J is TRBJ2-4, with TRBD2 as a possible D gene (6 bases). Germline loops: CDR1 MNHEY, CDR2 SMNVEV (reference sequence). V dropped 6 bases and J dropped 0 bases, with 12 bases sitting between them. The CDR3 is made up of 15 amino acids.

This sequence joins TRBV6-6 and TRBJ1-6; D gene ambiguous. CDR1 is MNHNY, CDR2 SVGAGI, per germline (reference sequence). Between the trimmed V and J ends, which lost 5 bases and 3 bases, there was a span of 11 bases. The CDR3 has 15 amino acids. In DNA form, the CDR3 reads TGTGCCAGCAGTGATGGACGGTTCTATAATTCACCCCTCCACTTT. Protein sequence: CASSDGRFYNSPLHF.

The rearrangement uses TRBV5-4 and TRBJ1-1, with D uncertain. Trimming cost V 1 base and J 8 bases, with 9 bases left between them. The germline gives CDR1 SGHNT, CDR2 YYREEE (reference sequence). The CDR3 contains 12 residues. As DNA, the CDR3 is TGTGCCAGCAGCTTGAGTACGAAGGAAGCTTTCTTT. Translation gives CASSLSTKEAFF.

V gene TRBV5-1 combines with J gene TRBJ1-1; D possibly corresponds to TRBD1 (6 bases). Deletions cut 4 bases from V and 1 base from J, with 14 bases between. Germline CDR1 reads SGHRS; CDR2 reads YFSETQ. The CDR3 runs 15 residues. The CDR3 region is CASSPGTQGNTEAFF. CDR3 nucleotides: TGCGCCAGCAGCCCAGGGACACAGGGGAACACTGAAGCTTTCTTT.

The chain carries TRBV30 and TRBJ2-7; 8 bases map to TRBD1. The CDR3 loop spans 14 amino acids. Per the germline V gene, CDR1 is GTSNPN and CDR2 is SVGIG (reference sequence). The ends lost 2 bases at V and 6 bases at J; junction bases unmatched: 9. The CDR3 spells CAWSSGQVTPEQYF. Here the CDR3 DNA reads TGTGCCTGGAGTTCGGGACAGGTGACCCCCGAGCAGTACTTC.

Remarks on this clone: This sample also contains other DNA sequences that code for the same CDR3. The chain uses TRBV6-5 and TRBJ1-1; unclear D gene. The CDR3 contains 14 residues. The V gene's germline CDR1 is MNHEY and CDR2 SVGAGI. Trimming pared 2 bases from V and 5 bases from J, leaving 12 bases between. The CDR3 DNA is TGTGCCAGCAGTTACAGCAGAGGAGGGACTGAAGCTTTCTTT. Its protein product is CASSYSRGGTEAFF.

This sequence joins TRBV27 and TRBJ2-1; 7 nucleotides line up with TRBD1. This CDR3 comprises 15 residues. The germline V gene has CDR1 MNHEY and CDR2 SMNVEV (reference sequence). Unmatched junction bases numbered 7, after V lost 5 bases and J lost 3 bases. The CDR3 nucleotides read TGTGCCAGCAGTGACGGGACAGCCGGCTACAATGAGCAGTTCTTC. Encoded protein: CASSDGTAGYNEQFF.

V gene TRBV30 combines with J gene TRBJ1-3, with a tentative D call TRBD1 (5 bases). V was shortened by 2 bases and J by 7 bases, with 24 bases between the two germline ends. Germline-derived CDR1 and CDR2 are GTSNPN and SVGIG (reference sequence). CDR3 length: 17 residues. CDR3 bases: TGTGCCTGGAGTATGGGGGTCAGCAGGCAGTATAGGAACACCATATATTTT. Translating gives CAWSMGVSRQYRNTIYF. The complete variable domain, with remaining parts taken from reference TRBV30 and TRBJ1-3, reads SQTIHQWPATLVQPVGSPLSLECTVEGTSNPNLYWYRQAAGRGLQLLFYSVGIGQISSEVPQNLSASRPQDRQFILSSKKLLLSDSGFYLCAWSMGVSRQYRNTIYFGEGSWLTVV.

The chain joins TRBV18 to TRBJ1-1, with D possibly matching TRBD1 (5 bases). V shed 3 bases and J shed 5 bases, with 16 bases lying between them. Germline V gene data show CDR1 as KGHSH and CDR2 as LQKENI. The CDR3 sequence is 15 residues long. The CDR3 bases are TGTGCCAGCTCACCCCTTCCGCAGGAGGGGACTGAAGCTTTCTTT. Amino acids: CASSPLPQEGTEAFF. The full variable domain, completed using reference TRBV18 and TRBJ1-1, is NAGVMQNPRHLVRRRGQEARLRCSPMKGHSHVYWYRQLPEEGLKFMVYLQKENIIDESGMPKERFSAEFPKEGPSILRIQQVVRGDSAAYFCASSPLPQEGTEAFFGQGTRLTVV.

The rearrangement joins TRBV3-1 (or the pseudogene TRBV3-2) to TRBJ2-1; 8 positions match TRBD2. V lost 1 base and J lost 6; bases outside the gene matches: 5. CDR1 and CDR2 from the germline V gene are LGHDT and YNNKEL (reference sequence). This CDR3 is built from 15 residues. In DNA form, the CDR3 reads TGTGCCAGCAGCCAAGGTGTCGGGAGGGGCAATGAGCAGTTCTTC. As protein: CASSQGVGRGNEQFF.

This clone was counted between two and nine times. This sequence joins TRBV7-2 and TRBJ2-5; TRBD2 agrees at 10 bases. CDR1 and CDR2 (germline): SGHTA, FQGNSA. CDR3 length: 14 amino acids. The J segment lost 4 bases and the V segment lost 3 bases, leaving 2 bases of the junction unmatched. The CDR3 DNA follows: TGTGCCAGCAGCTTTACTAGCGGGGTAGAGACCCAGTACTTC. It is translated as CASSFTSGVETQYF.

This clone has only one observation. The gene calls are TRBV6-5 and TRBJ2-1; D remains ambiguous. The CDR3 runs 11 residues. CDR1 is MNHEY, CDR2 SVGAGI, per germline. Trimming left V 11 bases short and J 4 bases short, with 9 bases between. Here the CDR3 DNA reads TGTGCCTCTGGTACTTACAATGAGCAGTTCTTC. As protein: CASGTYNEQFF.

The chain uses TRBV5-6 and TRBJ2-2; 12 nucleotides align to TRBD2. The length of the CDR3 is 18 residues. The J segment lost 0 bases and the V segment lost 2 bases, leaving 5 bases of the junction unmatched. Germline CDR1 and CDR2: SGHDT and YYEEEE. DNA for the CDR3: TGTGCCAGCAGCTTCAGGACTAGCGGGAAGTCGAACACCGGGGAGCTGTTTTTT. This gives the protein CASSFRTSGKSNTGELFF.

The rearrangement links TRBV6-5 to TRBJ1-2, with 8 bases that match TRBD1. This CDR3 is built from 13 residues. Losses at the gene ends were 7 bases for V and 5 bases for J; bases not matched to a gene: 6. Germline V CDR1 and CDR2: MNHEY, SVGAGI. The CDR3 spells CASMTQGAYGYTF. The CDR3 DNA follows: TGTGCCAGCATGACGCAGGGGGCGTATGGCTACACCTTC.

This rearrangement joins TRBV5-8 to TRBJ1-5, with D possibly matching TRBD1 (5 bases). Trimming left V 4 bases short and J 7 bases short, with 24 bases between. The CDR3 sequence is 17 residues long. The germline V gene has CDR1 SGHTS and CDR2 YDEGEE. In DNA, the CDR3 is TGTGCCAGCAGCCCAATTCCCGGGACGGTTCAAAACCAGCCCCAGCATTTT. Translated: CASSPIPGTVQNQPQHF.

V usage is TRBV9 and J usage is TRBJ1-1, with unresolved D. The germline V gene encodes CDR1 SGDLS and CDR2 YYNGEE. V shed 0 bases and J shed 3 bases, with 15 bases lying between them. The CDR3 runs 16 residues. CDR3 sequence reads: CASSVGGFDGDTEAFF. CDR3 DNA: TGTGCCAGCAGCGTAGGAGGTTTCGATGGGGACACTGAAGCTTTCTTT.

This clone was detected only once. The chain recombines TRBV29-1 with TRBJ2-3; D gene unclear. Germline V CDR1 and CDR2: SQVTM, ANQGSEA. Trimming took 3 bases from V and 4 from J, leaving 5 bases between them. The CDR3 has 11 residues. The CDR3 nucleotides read TGCAGCGTTGATAAGGCAGATACGCAGTATTTT. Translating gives CSVDKADTQYF.

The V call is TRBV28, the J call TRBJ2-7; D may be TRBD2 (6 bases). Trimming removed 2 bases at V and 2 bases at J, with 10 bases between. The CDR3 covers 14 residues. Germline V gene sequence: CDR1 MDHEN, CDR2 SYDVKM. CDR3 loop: CASSLSGLTYEQYF. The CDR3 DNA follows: TGTGCCAGCAGTTTAAGCGGGTTAACCTACGAGCAGTACTTC.

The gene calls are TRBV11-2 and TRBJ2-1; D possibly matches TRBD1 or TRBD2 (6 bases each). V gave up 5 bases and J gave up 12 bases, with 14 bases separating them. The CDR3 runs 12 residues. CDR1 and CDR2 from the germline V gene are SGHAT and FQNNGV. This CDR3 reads CASSGRGPRQFF. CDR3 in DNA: TGTGCCAGCAGCGGACGGGGGCCCCGGCAGTTCTTC.

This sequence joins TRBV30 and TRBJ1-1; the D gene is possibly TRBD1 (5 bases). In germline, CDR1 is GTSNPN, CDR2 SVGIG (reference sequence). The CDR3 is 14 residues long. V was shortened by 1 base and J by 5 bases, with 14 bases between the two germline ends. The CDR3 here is CAWSALGARTEAFF. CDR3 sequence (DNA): TGTGCCTGGAGTGCCCTAGGGGCTAGGACTGAAGCTTTCTTT.

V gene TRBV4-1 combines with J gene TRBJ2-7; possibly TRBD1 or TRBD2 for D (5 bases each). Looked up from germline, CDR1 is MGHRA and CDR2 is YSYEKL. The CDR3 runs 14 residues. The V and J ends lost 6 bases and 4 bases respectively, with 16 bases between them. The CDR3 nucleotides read TGCGCCAGCAGGCCGACGGGGCCTTCTTACGAGCAGTACTTC. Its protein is CASRPTGPSYEQYF.

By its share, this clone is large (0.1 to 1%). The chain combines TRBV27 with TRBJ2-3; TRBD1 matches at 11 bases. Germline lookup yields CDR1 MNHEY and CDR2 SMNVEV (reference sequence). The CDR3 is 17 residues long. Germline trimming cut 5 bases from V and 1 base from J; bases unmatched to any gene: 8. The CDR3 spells CASSAWTGGRGTDTQYF. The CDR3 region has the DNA TGTGCCAGCAGTGCCTGGACAGGGGGCAGGGGCACAGATACGCAGTATTTT.

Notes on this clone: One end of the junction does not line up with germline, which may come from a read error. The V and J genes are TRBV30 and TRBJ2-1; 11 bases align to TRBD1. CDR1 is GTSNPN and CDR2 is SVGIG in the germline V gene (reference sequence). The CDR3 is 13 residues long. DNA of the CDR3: TGTGCCTGGAGCGATCGCCCGGGACAGGGGGTTGTCTTC. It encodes CAWSDRPGQGVVF.

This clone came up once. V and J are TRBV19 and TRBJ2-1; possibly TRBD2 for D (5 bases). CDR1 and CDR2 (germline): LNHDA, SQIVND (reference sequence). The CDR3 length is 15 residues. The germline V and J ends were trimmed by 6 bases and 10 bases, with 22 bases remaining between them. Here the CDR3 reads CASRRAPGIQWEQFF. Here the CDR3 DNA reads TGTGCCAGTAGGCGGGCACCGGGGATACAATGGGAGCAGTTCTTC.

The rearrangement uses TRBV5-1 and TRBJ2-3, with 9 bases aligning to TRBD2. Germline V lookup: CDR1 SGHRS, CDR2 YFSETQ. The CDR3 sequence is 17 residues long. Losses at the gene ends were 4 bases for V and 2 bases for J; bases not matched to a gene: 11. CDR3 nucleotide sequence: TGCGCCAGCAGCCCTCTAAGCGGGGGGACTTTCACAGATACGCAGTATTTT. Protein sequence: CASSPLSGGTFTDTQYF.